The 21 T cell receptor beta chains listed next were all sequenced from one sample in a study of T cell responses to AZD1222 COVID-19 vaccine (dated by TCRdb to the early 2020s). The library was built by means of the immunoSEQ multiplex PCR assay. Held by TCRdb, this immuneACCESS table contains in-frame sequences only and omits some clones. Under half of the omission traces to an unresolved V gene where checked; the cause of the rest is unknown. The sample records tens of thousands of clones, more than 85% of which are singletons. The ten largest make up 25% to 30% of the sample. The time point label here, explained by the study, means: about 28 days (+/-7) after the second vaccine dose. The specimen was peripheral blood, collected 28 days after the second AZD1222 dose. The origin of the receptors is an adult who received the AZD1222 COVID-19 vaccine.

This sequence joins TRBV18 and TRBJ2-2; D is perhaps TRBD1 (5 bases). Germline V gene lookup returns CDR1 KGHSH and CDR2 LQKENI. The CDR3 has 13 amino acids. V lost 4 bases to trimming and J lost 5 bases, with 8 bases between them. The CDR3 reads CASSRPGTGELFF. In DNA, the CDR3 is TGTGCCAGCTCACGCCCAGGGACCGGGGAGCTGTTTTTT.

The genes are TRBV30 and TRBJ1-2; 8 nucleotides agree with TRBD1. The CDR3 totals 13 residues. V lost 2 bases, J lost 12 bases, and 11 bases stayed unmatched. Germline loops: CDR1 GTSNPN, CDR2 SVGIG (reference sequence). This chain's CDR3 is CAWSTKGAGGNTF. The CDR3 nucleotides read TGTGCCTGGAGTACAAAAGGGGCAGGGGGCAACACCTTC.

The chain uses TRBV9 and TRBJ1-2, with a weak D call TRBD1 (6 bases). The germline gives CDR1 SGDLS, CDR2 YYNGEE. This CDR3 region has 15 residues. V lost 1 base and J lost 4, with 14 bases in between. The CDR3 here is CASSVQGPTGYGYTF. CDR3 sequence (DNA): TGTGCCAGCAGCGTACAGGGGCCGACTGGCTATGGCTACACCTTC.

This clone appeared a few times. The chain is built from TRBV5-1 and TRBJ2-3; D may be TRBD2 (5 bases). Germline V gene sequence: CDR1 SGHRS, CDR2 YFSETQ. This CDR3 comprises 15 residues. Between the trimmed V and J ends, which lost 0 bases and 5 bases, there was a span of 13 bases. The CDR3 is CASSLVYRTEDTQYF. In DNA form, the CDR3 reads TGCGCCAGCAGCTTGGTATACCGGACTGAAGATACGCAGTATTTT.

The V call is TRBV10-3, the J call TRBJ2-2; D remains unclear. CDR3 size: 14 residues. CDR1 and CDR2 from the germline V gene are ENHRY and SYGVKD. V gave up 3 bases and J gave up 3 bases, with 8 bases separating them. For the CDR3, the DNA is TGTGCCATCAGTGATCTTTCGGACACCGGGGAGCTGTTTTTT. Residues: CAISDLSDTGELFF.

This chain connects TRBV18 to TRBJ2-7; TRBD2 is a possible D gene (5 bases). The germline V gene encodes CDR1 KGHSH and CDR2 LQKENI. The CDR3 totals 13 residues. V dropped 1 base and J dropped 5 bases, with 9 bases sitting between them. CDR3 sequence: CASSPLEGDEQYF. The CDR3 nucleotides read TGTGCCAGCTCACCACTAGAGGGAGACGAGCAGTACTTC.

The gene calls are TRBV5-1 and TRBJ2-7; 7 bases line up with TRBD1. Trimming removed 4 bases from V and 0 bases from J; junction bases left unmatched: 7. CDR3 length equals 15 residues. CDR1 and CDR2 from the germline V gene are SGHRS and YFSETQ. The CDR3 DNA reads TGCGCCAGCAGCCAAGGGACAGACAACTCCTACGAGCAGTACTTC. Translated, it gives CASSQGTDNSYEQYF.

The chain uses TRBV19 and TRBJ2-7; tentative D call: TRBD2 (6 bases). There are 15 residues in the CDR3. The V gene's germline CDR1 is LNHDA and CDR2 SQIVND (reference sequence). V was trimmed by 3 bases and J by 1 base, leaving 13 bases between them. The CDR3 region has the DNA TGTGCCAGTAGTATTCGGGCGGGATCGTCCTACGAGCAGTACTTC. It is translated as CASSIRAGSSYEQYF.

V gene TRBV28 combines with J gene TRBJ1-2; D gene ambiguous. V was cut by 5 bases and J by 5 bases, with 24 bases left in between. Germline V gene data show CDR1 as MDHEN and CDR2 as SYDVKM. The CDR3 spans 17 residues. The CDR3: CASSPPTGQIKLYGYTF. CDR3 bases: TGTGCCAGCAGTCCACCCACCGGGCAGATAAAACTATATGGCTACACCTTC.

The chain couples TRBV11-2 to TRBJ2-1, with TRBD2 matching over 13 bases. Looked up from germline, CDR1 is SGHAT and CDR2 is FQNNGV. Unmatched junction bases numbered 3, after V lost 1 base and J lost 6 bases. This CDR3 is built from 16 residues. Here the CDR3 DNA reads TGTGCCAGCAGCTTAGGGACTAGCGGGAGAGGCAATGAGCAGTTCTTC. It is translated as CASSLGTSGRGNEQFF.

This chain links TRBV7-3 with TRBJ2-2, with 12 positions matching TRBD2. The V gene end was trimmed by 2 bases and the J gene end by 7 bases; junction bases not matched to a gene: 5. Germline lookup yields CDR1 SGHTA and CDR2 FQGTGA. This CDR3 is 16 amino acids long. The CDR3: CASSLLLAGGRGELFF. CDR3 in DNA: TGTGCCAGCAGCTTATTACTAGCGGGAGGCCGCGGGGAGCTGTTTTTT.

V gene TRBV6-1 combines with J gene TRBJ1-2, with 11 bases lining up with TRBD1. V lost 5 bases, J lost 7 bases, and 9 bases stayed unmatched. CDR1 and CDR2 from the germline V gene are MNHNS and SASEGT. There are 15 residues in the CDR3. Here the CDR3 DNA reads TGTGCCAGCAGTCTACTGGGTGGACAGGGGGCTGGCTACACCTTC. It is translated as CASSLLGGQGAGYTF.

The genes are TRBV2 and TRBJ2-2; 8 bases map to TRBD2. Per germline, CDR1 SNHLY and CDR2 FYNNEI. The V segment lost 7 bases and the J segment 4 bases; nucleotides outside the gene matches: 8. CDR3 length: 15 amino acids. The CDR3 bases are TGTGCCAGCACCGGGACTAGTTTTTCCACCGGGGAGCTGTTTTTT. Encoded protein: CASTGTSFSTGELFF.

The CDR3 sequence: CASSFNNEQFF. CDR3 DNA: TGTGCCAGCAGCTTTAACAATGAGCAGTTCTTC. V and J are TRBV11-2 and TRBJ2-1; D unresolved. Germline-derived CDR1 and CDR2 are SGHAT and FQNNGV. There are 11 residues in the CDR3. The ends were cut back, 3 bases at V and 5 bases at J, with 2 bases in the middle.

This clone was counted only a few times. V and J are TRBV2 and TRBJ1-1, with TRBD1 identical over 8 bases. J gave up 6 bases and V 6 bases, and 3 bases lay outside the gene matches. This CDR3 has 12 amino acids. Germline V CDR1 and CDR2: SNHLY, FYNNEI. CDR3 protein: CASRGQVAEAFF. The CDR3 DNA follows: TGTGCCAGCAGGGGACAGGTCGCTGAAGCTTTCTTT.

This chain links TRBV7-2 with TRBJ2-7, with D tentatively TRBD1 (6 bases). Germline V CDR1 and CDR2: SGHTA, FQGNSA. V was shortened by 5 bases and J by 3 bases, with 14 bases between the two germline ends. This CDR3 has 14 residues. CDR3 bases: TGTGCCAGCAGCCCTTCCGGACAGATCTACGAGCAGTACTTC. Residues: CASSPSGQIYEQYF.

This rearrangement joins TRBV7-9 to TRBJ2-7, with TRBD1 matching 7 bases. From germline, CDR1 is SEHNR and CDR2 FQNEAQ (reference sequence). With 1 base clipped from V and 5 bases from J, the junction kept 5 bases outside the gene matches. The CDR3 has 14 amino acids. DNA for the CDR3: TGTGCCAGCAGCTTAGGACAGGGCATCCACGAGCAGTACTTC. Translated, it gives CASSLGQGIHEQYF.

This chain connects TRBV27 to TRBJ1-2; D remains unclear. Germline CDR1 MNHEY, CDR2 SMNVEV (reference sequence). This CDR3 region has 12 residues. The germline V and J ends were trimmed by 8 bases and 2 bases, with 9 bases remaining between them. CDR3 protein: CASGNRNYGYTF. Here the CDR3 DNA reads TGTGCCAGCGGAAATAGGAACTATGGCTACACCTTC.

This chain connects TRBV27 to TRBJ2-5; D possibly corresponds to TRBD1 (6 bases). Trimming left V 3 bases short and J 4 bases short, with 12 bases between. CDR3 length: 14 amino acids. Looked up from germline, CDR1 is MNHEY and CDR2 is SMNVEV (reference sequence). CDR3 sequence: CASSFSQGSETQYF. In DNA, the CDR3 is TGTGCCAGCAGTTTTTCACAGGGTTCAGAGACCCAGTACTTC.

This rearrangement joins TRBV3-1 (or the pseudogene TRBV3-2) to TRBJ2-3; TRBD2 aligns across 8 bases. Germline lookup yields CDR1 LGHDT and CDR2 YNNKEL (reference sequence). The V and J ends lost 0 bases and 3 bases, in that order; junction bases with no gene match: 11. CDR3 length equals 18 residues. The CDR3 loop reads CASSQDFLAGQETDTQYF. The DNA for the CDR3 is TGTGCCAGCAGCCAAGATTTCCTAGCGGGCCAAGAAACAGATACGCAGTATTTT.

V and J are TRBV3-1 (or the pseudogene TRBV3-2) and TRBJ1-5; 7 bases are shared with TRBD1. The germline gives CDR1 LGHDT, CDR2 YNNKEL (reference sequence). V was clipped by 1 base and J by 9 bases; unmatched bases: 9. The CDR3 loop spans 15 amino acids. CDR3: CASSQGRQGGRPQHF. The CDR3, as DNA: TGTGCCAGCAGCCAAGGCCGACAGGGTGGACGGCCCCAGCATTTT.